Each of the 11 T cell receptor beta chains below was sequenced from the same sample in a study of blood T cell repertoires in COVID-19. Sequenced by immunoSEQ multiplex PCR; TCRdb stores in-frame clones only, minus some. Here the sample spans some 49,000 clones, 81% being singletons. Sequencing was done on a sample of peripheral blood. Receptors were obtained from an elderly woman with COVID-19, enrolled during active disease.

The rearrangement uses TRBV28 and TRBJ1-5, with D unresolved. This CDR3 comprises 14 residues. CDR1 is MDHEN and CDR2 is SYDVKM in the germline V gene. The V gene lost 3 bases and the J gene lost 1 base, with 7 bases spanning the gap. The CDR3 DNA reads TGTGCCAGCAGTTTTGGCCAGAGCAATCAGCCCCAGCATTTT. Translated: CASSFGQSNQPQHF.

The CDR3 region is CASSPGTPNYGYTF. The DNA of the CDR3 is TGTGCCAGCAGCCCCGGGACACCAAACTATGGCTACACCTTC. The chain joins TRBV5-4 to TRBJ1-2, with D perhaps TRBD1 (6 bases). CDR1 is SGHNT, CDR2 YYREEE, per germline (reference sequence). The CDR3 has 14 residues. Trimming cost V 4 bases and J 2 bases, with 12 bases left between them. Using reference TRBV5-4 and TRBJ1-2 for the parts outside the CDR3, the full variable domain is ETGVTQSPTHLIKTRGQQVTLRCSSQSGHNTVSWYQQALGQGPQFIFQYYREEENGRGNFPPRFSGLQFPNYSSELNVNALELDDSALYLCASSPGTPNYGYTFGSGTRLTVV.

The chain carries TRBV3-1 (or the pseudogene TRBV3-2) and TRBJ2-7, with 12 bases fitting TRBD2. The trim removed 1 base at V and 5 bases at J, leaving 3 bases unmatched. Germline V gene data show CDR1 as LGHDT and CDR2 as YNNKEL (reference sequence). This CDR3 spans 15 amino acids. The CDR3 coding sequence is TGTGCCAGCAGCCAAGTGTGGACTAGCGGGAACGAGCAGTACTTC. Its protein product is CASSQVWTSGNEQYF.

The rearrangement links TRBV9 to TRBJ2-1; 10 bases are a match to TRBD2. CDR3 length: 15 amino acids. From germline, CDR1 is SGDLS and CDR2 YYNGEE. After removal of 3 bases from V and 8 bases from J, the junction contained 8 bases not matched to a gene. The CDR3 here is CASSAPGLANDEQFF. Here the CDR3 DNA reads TGTGCCAGCAGCGCGCCGGGACTAGCGAATGATGAGCAGTTCTTC.

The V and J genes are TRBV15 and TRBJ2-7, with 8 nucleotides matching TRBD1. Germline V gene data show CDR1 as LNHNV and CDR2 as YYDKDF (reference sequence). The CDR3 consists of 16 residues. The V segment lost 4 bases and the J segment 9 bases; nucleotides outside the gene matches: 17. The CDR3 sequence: CATSTGQGGTGLGQYF. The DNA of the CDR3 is TGTGCCACCAGCACAGGACAGGGCGGCACAGGGCTGGGGCAGTACTTC.

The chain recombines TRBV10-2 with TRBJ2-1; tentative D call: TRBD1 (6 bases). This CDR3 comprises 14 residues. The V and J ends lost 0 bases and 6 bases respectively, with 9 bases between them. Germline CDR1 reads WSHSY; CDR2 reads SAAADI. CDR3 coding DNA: TGCGCCAGCAGTGAGTCATCCAGGGGCAATGAGCAGTTCTTC. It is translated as CASSESSRGNEQFF.

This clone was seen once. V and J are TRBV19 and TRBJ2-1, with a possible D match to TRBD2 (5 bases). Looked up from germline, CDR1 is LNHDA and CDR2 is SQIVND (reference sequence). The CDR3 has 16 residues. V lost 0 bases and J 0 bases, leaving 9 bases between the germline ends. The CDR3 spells CASSIDLGSSYNEQFF. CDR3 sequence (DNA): TGTGCCAGTAGTATAGATCTGGGGAGCTCCTACAATGAGCAGTTCTTC.

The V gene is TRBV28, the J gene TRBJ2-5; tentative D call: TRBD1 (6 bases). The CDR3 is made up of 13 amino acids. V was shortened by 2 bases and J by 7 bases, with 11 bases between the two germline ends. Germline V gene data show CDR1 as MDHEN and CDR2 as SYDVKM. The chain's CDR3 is CASSLDRRRTQYF. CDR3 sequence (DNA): TGTGCCAGCAGTTTAGACAGGAGACGGACCCAGTACTTC.

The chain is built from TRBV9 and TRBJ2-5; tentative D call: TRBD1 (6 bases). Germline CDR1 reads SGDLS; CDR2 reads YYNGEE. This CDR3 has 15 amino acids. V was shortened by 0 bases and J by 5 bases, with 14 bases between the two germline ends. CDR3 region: CASSVDIRTGETQYF. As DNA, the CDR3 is TGTGCCAGCAGCGTAGATATAAGAACAGGGGAGACCCAGTACTTC.

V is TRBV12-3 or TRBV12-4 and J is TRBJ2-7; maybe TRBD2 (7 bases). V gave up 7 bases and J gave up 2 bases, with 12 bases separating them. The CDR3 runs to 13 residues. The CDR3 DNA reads TGTGCCAGCAAGGGGGGGGGAACCTACGAGCAGTACTTC. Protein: CASKGGGTYEQYF.

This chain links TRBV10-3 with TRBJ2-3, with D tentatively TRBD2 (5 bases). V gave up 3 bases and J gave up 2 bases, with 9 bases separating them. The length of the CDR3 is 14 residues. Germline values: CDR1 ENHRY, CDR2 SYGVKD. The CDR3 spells CAISERGNTDTQYF. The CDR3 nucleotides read TGTGCCATCAGTGAACGGGGAAACACAGATACGCAGTATTTT.